The 26 T cell receptor beta chains given below trace back to one sample, sequenced in a study of blood T cell repertoires in COVID-19. This table comes from immunoSEQ multiplex PCR, and its TCRdb copy is limited to in-frame clones, with some not included. The table lists more than 300,000 clones, 90% to 95% of them singletons. The sample consisted of PBMCs or T cells enriched from blood (not recorded which). These receptors were taken from a middle-aged woman who had been exposed to COVID-19.

The V gene is TRBV7-2, the J gene TRBJ2-6; D is unclear. Per germline, CDR1 SGHTA and CDR2 FQGNSA. The CDR3 extends over 15 amino acids. The germline V and J ends were trimmed by 2 bases and 1 base, with 6 bases remaining between them. CDR3 in amino acids: CASSLQISGANVLTF. CDR3 sequence (DNA): TGTGCCAGCAGCTTACAGATTTCTGGGGCCAACGTCCTGACTTTC.

This chain uses TRBV30 with TRBJ1-2; D uncertain. This CDR3 is built from 12 residues. V was pared by 0 bases and J by 8 bases, with 10 bases between. Germline V lookup: CDR1 GTSNPN, CDR2 SVGIG (reference sequence). The CDR3 DNA reads as TGTGCCTGGAGTGTATCCAGCGGCGGCTACACCTTC. Protein product: CAWSVSSGGYTF.

V usage is TRBV15 and J usage is TRBJ2-2; 12 bases fit TRBD1. V lost 5 bases to trimming and J lost 5 bases; unmatched junction nucleotides: 15. Germline-derived CDR1 and CDR2 are LNHNV and YYDKDF (reference sequence). The length of the CDR3 is 19 residues. The CDR3 is CATSSPGTGGYRGTGELFF. The CDR3 DNA is TGTGCCACCAGCTCCCCCGGGACAGGGGGCTATCGGGGGACCGGGGAGCTGTTTTTT.

CDR3 nucleotides: TGTGCCACAGGACAGTACACCGGGGAGCTGTTTTTT. This encodes CATGQYTGELFF. The genes are TRBV24-1 and TRBJ2-2, with a possible D match to TRBD1 (6 bases). Germline V CDR1 and CDR2: KGHDR, SFDVKD. The CDR3 sequence is 12 residues long. Trimming cost V 10 bases and J 3 bases, with 8 bases left between them.

The rearrangement joins TRBV5-4 to TRBJ2-3; D is undetermined. Trimming cost V 4 bases and J 5 bases, with 8 bases left between them. CDR3 length equals 12 residues. Germline assignment: CDR1 SGHNT and CDR2 YYREEE (reference sequence). As DNA, the CDR3 is TGTGCCAGCAGCCCCGCCAGAGATACGCAGTATTTT. Amino acid sequence: CASSPARDTQYF.

This clone was recorded once. The CDR3 coding sequence is TGTGCCAGCAGTCCACCTGGGACAGCCCAAGAGACCCAGTACTTC. Translating gives CASSPPGTAQETQYF. V usage is TRBV7-8 and J usage is TRBJ2-5; TRBD1 matches at 7 bases. This CDR3 region has 15 residues. The germline V gene has CDR1 SGHVS and CDR2 FQNEAQ. The junction had 8 bases not matched to a gene; V was cut back by 6 bases and J by 1 base.

The chain couples TRBV7-2 to TRBJ2-5, with unresolved D. Germline values: CDR1 SGHTA, CDR2 FQGNSA. CDR3 length: 12 amino acids. V was cut by 5 bases and J by 8 bases, with 12 bases left in between. Here the CDR3 DNA reads TGTGCCAGCAGCCCCGGTCCGTTCACCCAGTACTTC. The encoded protein is CASSPGPFTQYF.

This chain uses TRBV7-9 with TRBJ2-3; 11 bases agree with TRBD2. J gave up 3 bases and V 7 bases, and 6 bases lay outside the gene matches. Germline loops: CDR1 SEHNR, CDR2 FQNEAQ (reference sequence). The CDR3 consists of 15 residues. CDR3 DNA sequence: TGTGCCAGCATCGGTAGCGGGGGGGCGACAGATACGCAGTATTTT. As protein: CASIGSGGATDTQYF. Complete variable domain (other parts from reference TRBV7-9 and TRBJ2-3): DTGVSQNPRHKITKRGQNVTFRCDPISEHNRLYWYRQTLGQGPEFLTYFQNEAQLEKSRLLSDRFSAERPKGSFSTLEIQRTEQGDSAMYLCASIGSGGATDTQYFGPGTRLTVL.

The chain is built from TRBV19 and TRBJ2-1; 12 positions match TRBD2. With 6 bases clipped from V and 0 bases from J, the junction kept 15 bases outside the gene matches. The length of the CDR3 is 20 residues. Germline CDR1 LNHDA, CDR2 SQIVND (reference sequence). Here the CDR3 DNA reads TGTGCCAGTAGCACCGACCACCCGGGACTAGCGGGTTCCTCCTACAATGAGCAGTTCTTC. As protein: CASSTDHPGLAGSSYNEQFF.

The chain combines TRBV5-1 with TRBJ2-3, with a possible D match to TRBD2 (5 bases). V dropped 0 bases and J dropped 1 base, with 9 bases sitting between them. Germline-derived CDR1 and CDR2 are SGHRS and YFSETQ. The CDR3 covers 15 residues. CDR3 amino acids: CASSLGTFGTDTQYF. The CDR3 DNA is TGCGCCAGCAGCTTGGGGACTTTTGGCACAGATACGCAGTATTTT.

CDR3 bases: TGTGCCAGCAGTCCCCCGTCCGCGGGGGCCGGGGACACTGAAGCTTTCTTT. Encoded protein: CASSPPSAGAGDTEAFF. V usage is TRBV28 and J usage is TRBJ1-1; possible D gene TRBD1, 6 bases. V was pared by 5 bases and J by 3 bases, with 22 bases between. The germline CDR1 and CDR2 sequences are MDHEN and SYDVKM. The CDR3 has 17 amino acids.

This chain uses TRBV6-5 with TRBJ2-2; tentative D call: TRBD2 (6 bases). The germline gives CDR1 MNHEY, CDR2 SVGAGI. This CDR3 region has 14 residues. The V and J ends lost 6 bases and 3 bases respectively, with 11 bases between them. CDR3 region: CASRYSGYTGELFF. In nucleotides, the CDR3 is TGTGCCAGCAGATATAGCGGATACACCGGGGAGCTGTTTTTT.

The chain uses TRBV2 and TRBJ2-1, with 7 nucleotides matching TRBD2. V lost 8 bases and J lost 7; bases outside the gene matches: 5. This CDR3 region has 12 residues. In germline, CDR1 is SNHLY, CDR2 FYNNEI. The CDR3 here is CASDTRGNEQFF. Here the CDR3 DNA reads TGTGCCAGCGATACGCGGGGGAATGAGCAGTTCTTC.

V usage is TRBV28 and J usage is TRBJ1-2; D not certain. CDR1 MDHEN and CDR2 SYDVKM come from the germline V gene. Between the trimmed V and J ends, which lost 2 bases and 7 bases, there was a span of 8 bases. The CDR3 runs 12 residues. The CDR3 spells CASSLRLGGYTF. CDR3 in DNA: TGTGCCAGCAGTTTACGTCTCGGTGGCTACACCTTC.

The chain couples TRBV7-8 to TRBJ2-7, with D possibly matching TRBD2 (6 bases). V lost 5 bases to trimming and J lost 7 bases, with 12 bases between them. This CDR3 is built from 12 residues. Per the germline V gene, CDR1 is SGHVS and CDR2 is FQNEAQ. The CDR3 is CASSPSGGEQYF. In nucleotides, the CDR3 is TGTGCCAGCAGCCCGTCTGGAGGGGAGCAGTACTTC.

The V and J genes are TRBV9 and TRBJ1-2; D ambiguous. Trimming removed 1 base from V and 3 bases from J, with 19 bases in between. The CDR3 sequence is 17 residues long. Germline V gene data show CDR1 as SGDLS and CDR2 as YYNGEE. For the CDR3, the DNA is TGTGCCAGCAGCGTAAAACCCGGAGAGCCGCTATACTATGGCTACACCTTC. It translates to CASSVKPGEPLYYGYTF.

In regard to this clone: A read error may account for a junction end that differs from germline. The chain joins TRBV19 to TRBJ1-1; 8 bases align to TRBD1. Looked up from germline, CDR1 is LNHDA and CDR2 is SQIVND (reference sequence). The CDR3 has 13 amino acids. The CDR3 sequence is CASSIALDREVFF. The CDR3, as DNA: TGTGCCAGTAGTATAGCCCTGGACAGGGAAGTTTTCTTT.

The chain employs TRBV6-5 and TRBJ1-1, with 9 bases that match TRBD1. CDR1 is MNHEY, CDR2 SVGAGI, per germline. This CDR3 contains 15 residues. With 7 bases clipped from V and 2 bases from J, the junction kept 8 bases outside the gene matches. As DNA, the CDR3 is TGTGCCAGCAAATACTGGACAGGGGTTAACACTGAAGCTTTCTTT. It encodes CASKYWTGVNTEAFF.

CDR3 in DNA: TGTGCCAGCAGCTTAGAAGGGGCCCGGTATAATTCACCCCTCCACTTT. It is translated as CASSLEGARYNSPLHF. The J gene is TRBJ1-6, the V gene TRBV7-9, with TRBD1 as a possible D gene (5 bases). V was cut by 1 base and J by 4 bases, with 11 bases left in between. CDR1 is SEHNR, CDR2 FQNEAQ, per germline (reference sequence). The CDR3 covers 16 residues.

V gene TRBV24-1 combines with J gene TRBJ2-7, with a weak D call TRBD2 (7 bases). CDR1 is KGHDR and CDR2 is SFDVKD in the germline V gene. The CDR3 consists of 16 residues. V was trimmed by 6 bases and J by 3 bases, leaving 20 bases between them. CDR3 coding DNA: TGTGCCACCAGTTCAGACGACGGGGGGCCTAACTACGAGCAGTACTTC. Translation: CATSSDDGGPNYEQYF.

The chain carries TRBV27 and TRBJ2-5, with unresolved D. The V and J ends lost 5 bases and 2 bases respectively, with 3 bases between them. This CDR3 spans 11 amino acids. The germline V gene encodes CDR1 MNHEY and CDR2 SMNVEV (reference sequence). The CDR3 spells CASSRQETQYF. As DNA, the CDR3 is TGTGCCAGCAGTCGTCAAGAGACCCAGTACTTC.

This sequence joins TRBV10-2 and TRBJ2-5; maybe TRBD1 (6 bases). Germline CDR1 is WSHSY and CDR2 is SAAADI. The V end lost 6 bases, the J end lost 7 bases, and 15 bases lay between the germline ends. This CDR3 contains 13 residues. CDR3 nucleotide sequence: TGCGCCAGCAGAAACAGGGATCCCGGGACCCAGTACTTC. Amino acids: CASRNRDPGTQYF.

This chain uses TRBV5-1 with TRBJ2-1, with 9 bases fitting TRBD1. Germline V CDR1 and CDR2: SGHRS, YFSETQ. The CDR3 consists of 14 residues. V gave up 4 bases and J gave up 10 bases; unmatched junction bases: 9. CDR3 loop: CASSIITGGSEQFF. The CDR3 nucleotides are TGCGCCAGCAGCATAATAACAGGGGGCTCCGAGCAGTTCTTC.

The rearrangement uses TRBV27 and TRBJ1-1; a possible D gene is TRBD1 (6 bases). V lost 5 bases and J lost 6, with 13 bases in between. CDR3 length: 13 amino acids. Per germline, CDR1 MNHEY and CDR2 SMNVEV (reference sequence). The CDR3 here is CASSPTGKAEAFF. The CDR3 DNA reads TGTGCCAGCAGTCCTACAGGGAAGGCTGAAGCTTTCTTT.

The chain joins TRBV5-1 to TRBJ2-1; 8 nucleotides agree with TRBD2. The CDR3 extends over 15 amino acids. CDR1 is SGHRS and CDR2 is YFSETQ in the germline V gene. J gave up 0 bases and V 4 bases, and 3 bases lay outside the gene matches. CDR3 sequence reads: CASSRGGSSYNEQFF. CDR3 sequence (DNA): TGCGCCAGCAGCCGCGGGGGGAGCTCCTACAATGAGCAGTTCTTC.

This chain joins TRBV5-4 and TRBJ1-4; 11 positions agree with TRBD1. Looked up from germline, CDR1 is SGHNT and CDR2 is YYREEE (reference sequence). The CDR3 contains 15 residues. Germline trimming cut 1 base from V and 6 bases from J; bases unmatched to any gene: 2. Here the CDR3 DNA reads TGTGCCAGCAGCTTGAAGGGACAGGGGGATGAAAAACTGTTTTTT. Protein: CASSLKGQGDEKLFF. The whole variable domain, remainder taken from reference TRBV5-4 and TRBJ1-4, is ETGVTQSPTHLIKTRGQQVTLRCSSQSGHNTVSWYQQALGQGPQFIFQYYREEENGRGNFPPRFSGLQFPNYSSELNVNALELDDSALYLCASSLKGQGDEKLFFGSGTQLSVL.